Shown below are 23 T cell receptor beta chains from a single sample sequenced in a study of naive and memory T cell subsets. An equimolar mix of two oligonucleotides served as the beta constant-region primer for TRBC1 and TRBC2. Ligated cDNA was amplified by four rounds of PCR with nested alpha and beta constant-region primers and SP2. A single record per CDR3 protein comes from TCRdb applying MiXCR to the UMI-ligation and nested PCR reads. The table has 120,000 or so distinct CDR3 sequences, 35% to 45% seen once. The sequenced material came from central memory CD4+ T cells from blood. Receptor source: a human donor in good health.

J is TRBJ1-2 and V is TRBV6-2 or TRBV6-3; D perhaps matches TRBD1 (6 bases). Looked up from germline, CDR1 is MNHEY and CDR2 is SVGEGT. CDR3 length: 19 amino acids. V lost 6 bases, J lost 4 bases, and 30 bases lay in between. The CDR3 loop is CASSPHIRQARGRIYGYTF. DNA for the CDR3: TGTGCCAGCAGCCCCCATATAAGACAGGCTCGAGGTCGGATCTATGGCTACACCTTC.

CDR3 sequence (DNA): TGTGCCATCGCGGGCGCTGGAAACACCATATATTTT. Its protein product is CAIAGAGNTIYF. The gene calls are TRBV10-3 and TRBJ1-3; D remains ambiguous. Germline V lookup: CDR1 ENHRY, CDR2 SYGVKD. Trimming stripped 8 bases from V and 2 bases from J, with 7 bases between. The length of the CDR3 is 12 residues.

The chain employs TRBV20-1 and TRBJ2-1; 7 positions match TRBD2. CDR1 is DFQATT, CDR2 SNEGSKA, per germline (reference sequence). The CDR3 totals 15 residues. Trimming removed 3 bases from V and 9 bases from J; junction bases left unmatched: 14. The CDR3 sequence is CSAREAGAVYAEQFF. DNA for the CDR3: TGCAGTGCTAGGGAGGCGGGAGCAGTGTACGCTGAGCAGTTCTTC.

This chain uses TRBV20-1 with TRBJ2-7, with D perhaps matching TRBD1 (7 bases). This CDR3 contains 16 residues. Per germline, CDR1 DFQATT and CDR2 SNEGSKA (reference sequence). V was pared by 0 bases and J by 0 bases, with 15 bases between. CDR3 sequence: CSARDQGGPSSYEQYF. Written as DNA, the CDR3 is TGCAGTGCTAGAGATCAGGGGGGCCCGAGCTCCTACGAGCAGTACTTC.

The J gene is TRBJ1-1, the V gene TRBV2; possibly TRBD1 for D (5 bases). Germline CDR1 and CDR2: SNHLY and FYNNEI. The CDR3 runs 14 residues. Trimming cost V 4 bases and J 1 base, with 10 bases left between them. The CDR3 reads CASSVRQKNTEAFF. As DNA, the CDR3 is TGTGCCAGCAGTGTTCGACAGAAGAACACTGAAGCTTTCTTT. The complete variable domain, with remaining parts taken from reference TRBV2 and TRBJ1-1, reads EPEVTQTPSHQVTQMGQEVILRCVPISNHLYFYWYRQILGQKVEFLVSFYNNEISEKSEIFDDQFSVERPDGSNFTLKIRSTKLEDSAMYFCASSVRQKNTEAFFGQGTRLTVV.

The rearrangement links TRBV6-5 to TRBJ2-7; TRBD2 aligns across 14 bases. CDR1 and CDR2 (germline): MNHEY, SVGAGI. The trim removed 5 bases at V and 2 bases at J, leaving 5 bases unmatched. This CDR3 comprises 16 residues. The CDR3 loop is CASSPGLAGGTYEQYF. The CDR3 DNA is TGTGCCAGCAGTCCCGGACTAGCGGGAGGTACCTACGAGCAGTACTTC.

This clonotype has just a few counts. The chain uses TRBV2 and TRBJ2-7; 7 bases are a match to TRBD2. With 2 bases clipped from V and 2 bases from J, the junction kept 3 bases outside the gene matches. Germline values: CDR1 SNHLY, CDR2 FYNNEI. The CDR3 sequence is 14 residues long. The CDR3 sequence: CASSELADPYEQYF. The DNA for the CDR3 is TGTGCCAGCAGTGAACTAGCGGACCCCTACGAGCAGTACTTC.

This clonotype occurred many times. The chain carries TRBV7-2 and TRBJ2-1; 9 nucleotides agree with TRBD1. Germline CDR1 is SGHTA and CDR2 is FQGNSA. CDR3 length: 15 amino acids. V lost 4 bases to trimming and J lost 8 bases; unmatched junction nucleotides: 9. DNA for the CDR3: TGTGCCAGCAGCTCGAGACAGGGGGGTAGAGATGAGCAGTTCTTC. Protein product: CASSSRQGGRDEQFF. Based on the CDR3 plus reference TRBV7-2 and TRBJ2-1, the full variable domain is GAGVSQSPSNKVTEKGKDVELRCDPISGHTALYWYRQSLGQGLEFLIYFQGNSAPDKSGLPSDRFSAERTGGSVSTLTIQRTQQEDSAVYLCASSSRQGGRDEQFFGPGTRLTVL.

This clonotype was seen a handful of times. As DNA, the CDR3 is TGTGCCAGCAGTTATGTGGGGATGAACACTGAAGCTTTCTTT. It encodes CASSYVGMNTEAFF. The chain has TRBV27 and TRBJ1-1; D remains unclear. The germline V gene has CDR1 MNHEY and CDR2 SMNVEV (reference sequence). V gave up 4 bases and J gave up 0 bases, with 9 bases separating them. The CDR3 is 14 residues long.

The table lists this clonotype with a few counts. The chain employs TRBV9 and TRBJ2-2; D is unclear. V was cut by 0 bases and J by 1 base, with 4 bases left in between. Germline values: CDR1 SGDLS, CDR2 YYNGEE. The length of the CDR3 is 14 residues. DNA of the CDR3: TGTGCCAGCAGCGTAGCAGGGAACACCGGGGAGCTGTTTTTT. This sequence encodes CASSVAGNTGELFF. Together with reference TRBV9 and TRBJ2-2, the CDR3 gives the full variable domain: DSGVTQTPKHLITATGQRVTLRCSPRSGDLSVYWYQQSLDQGLQFLIQYYNGEERAKGNILERFSAQQFPDLHSELNLSSLELGDSALYFCASSVAGNTGELFFGEGSRLTVL.

This chain links TRBV5-1 with TRBJ2-5, with a weak D call TRBD1 (6 bases). Germline CDR1 is SGHRS and CDR2 is YFSETQ. V was shortened by 3 bases and J by 5 bases, with 14 bases between the two germline ends. The CDR3 contains 14 residues. CDR3 sequence: CASSSGTSGETQYF. The CDR3 region has the DNA TGCGCCAGCAGCTCGGGGACATCAGGGGAGACCCAGTACTTC.

The chain uses TRBV2 and TRBJ2-3; D call uncertain. Germline-derived CDR1 and CDR2 are SNHLY and FYNNEI. V was clipped by 1 base and J by 1 base, with 9 bases between them. The CDR3 runs to 15 residues. The CDR3 loop is CASSEVADRTDTQYF. CDR3 sequence (DNA): TGTGCCAGCAGTGAAGTGGCAGACCGCACAGATACGCAGTATTTT.

CDR3 loop: CASSYGSNEKLFF. The CDR3 nucleotides read TGTGCCAGCAGTTACGGATCTAATGAAAAACTGTTTTTT. The chain has TRBV28 and TRBJ1-4; D unresolved. From germline, CDR1 is MDHEN and CDR2 SYDVKM. The CDR3 consists of 13 residues. Trimming cost V 4 bases and J 3 bases, with 6 bases left between them.

In this sample, this clonotype turned up a few times. The chain joins TRBV5-1 to TRBJ2-7, with 8 positions matching TRBD2. CDR3 length equals 13 residues. CDR1 is SGHRS and CDR2 is YFSETQ in the germline V gene. V shed 3 bases, J shed 5 bases, and the junction held 4 bases outside the gene matches. CDR3: CASSWNGRDEQYF. The CDR3, as DNA: TGCGCCAGCAGCTGGAACGGGAGGGACGAGCAGTACTTC.

CDR3 protein: CASSQGPLYEQYF. CDR3 in DNA: TGTGCCAGCTCCCAGGGGCCCCTCTACGAGCAGTACTTC. The chain joins TRBV28 to TRBJ2-7, with a weak D call TRBD1 (6 bases). V lost 8 bases and J 3 bases, leaving 14 bases between the germline ends. The CDR3 has 13 residues. Germline V CDR1 and CDR2: MDHEN, SYDVKM.

This clonotype was counted a few times. The rearrangement uses TRBV4-1 and TRBJ2-5; 13 positions match TRBD2. V was clipped by 1 base and J by 4 bases; unmatched bases: 3. The CDR3 contains 16 residues. Germline V gives CDR1 MGHRA, CDR2 YSYEKL. This CDR3 reads CASSQAWTSGRETQYF. CDR3 DNA: TGCGCCAGCAGCCAAGCCTGGACTAGCGGGAGAGAGACCCAGTACTTC.

The chain couples TRBV28 to TRBJ2-7, with D possibly TRBD1 on 7 matching bases. The germline V and J ends were trimmed by 3 bases and 2 bases, with 11 bases remaining between them. The germline V gene encodes CDR1 MDHEN and CDR2 SYDVKM. This CDR3 spans 14 amino acids. The CDR3 loop reads CASSFTGEAYEQYF. CDR3 in DNA: TGTGCCAGCAGTTTTACAGGGGAGGCCTACGAGCAGTACTTC. The complete variable domain, with remaining parts taken from reference TRBV28 and TRBJ2-7, reads DVKVTQSSRYLVKRTGEKVFLECVQDMDHENMFWYRQDPGLGLRLIYFSYDVKMKEKGDIPEGYSVSREKKERFSLILESASTNQTSMYLCASSFTGEAYEQYFGPGTRLTVT.

V is TRBV4-3 and J is TRBJ2-1, with TRBD2 matching 7 bases. Germline loops: CDR1 LGHNA, CDR2 YSLEER. CDR3 length: 17 amino acids. V gave up 0 bases and J gave up 2 bases; unmatched junction bases: 7. The CDR3 sequence is CASSQDTTGGPYNEQFF. Written as DNA, the CDR3 is TGCGCCAGCAGCCAAGATACAACGGGAGGCCCCTACAATGAGCAGTTCTTC.

This chain joins TRBV6-5 and TRBJ2-1, with D possibly being TRBD2 (6 bases). Germline lookup yields CDR1 MNHEY and CDR2 SVGAGI. The CDR3 is 14 amino acids. Deletions cut 7 bases from V and 8 bases from J, with 18 bases between. CDR3 loop: CASKPDYQGYEQFF. CDR3 bases: TGTGCCAGCAAACCGGACTACCAAGGCTATGAGCAGTTCTTC.

This clonotype has at least ten counts. The CDR3 bases are TGTGCCAGCAGCTTGGAGGGGACAGCGTTCTCTGGGGCCAACGTCCTGACTTTC. As protein: CASSLEGTAFSGANVLTF. The V call is TRBV5-5, the J call TRBJ2-6; 7 bases align to TRBD1. The CDR3 spans 18 residues. Germline CDR1 SGHKS, CDR2 YYEKEE (reference sequence). After removal of 0 bases from V and 0 bases from J, the junction contained 6 bases not matched to a gene. Full variable domain (rest looked up from reference TRBV5-5 and TRBJ2-6): DAGVTQSPTHLIKTRGQQVTLRCSPISGHKSVSWYQQVLGQGPQFIFQYYEKEERGRGNFPDRFSARQFPNYSSELNVNALLLGDSALYLCASSLEGTAFSGANVLTFGAGSRLTVL.

V usage is TRBV4-3 and J usage is TRBJ2-1, with TRBD2 matching 7 bases. Germline loops: CDR1 LGHNA, CDR2 YSLEER. The CDR3 consists of 15 residues. With V trimmed by 4 bases and J by 5 bases, 8 bases remained unmatched. CDR3 in DNA: TGCGCCAGCAGCCTGGACGGGGGGAGGAACAATGAGCAGTTCTTC. Encoded protein: CASSLDGGRNNEQFF.

The CDR3 DNA sequence: TGTGCCAGCAGTCTATCCCCCTTCTACGAGCAGTACTTC. It yields the protein CASSLSPFYEQYF. V is TRBV7-8 and J is TRBJ2-7; D is undetermined. The V end lost 6 bases, the J end lost 3 bases, and 12 bases lay between the germline ends. The germline CDR1 and CDR2 sequences are SGHVS and FQNEAQ. The CDR3 covers 13 residues. Looking up the rest from reference TRBV7-8 and TRBJ2-7 gives the full variable domain: GAGVSQSPRYKVAKRGQDVALRCDPISGHVSLFWYQQALGQGPEFLTYFQNEAQLDKSGLPSDRFFAERPEGSVSTLKIQRTQQEDSAVYLCASSLSPFYEQYFGPGTRLTVT.

The chain uses TRBV29-1 and TRBJ1-2; 10 positions agree with TRBD1. The length of the CDR3 is 12 residues. Germline CDR1 reads SQVTM; CDR2 reads ANQGSEA. J was trimmed by 7 bases and V by 6 bases; bases with no gene match: 5. CDR3 sequence reads: CSVRDRGSGYTF. CDR3 in DNA: TGCAGCGTCAGGGACAGGGGATCTGGCTACACCTTC. The entire variable domain, with the rest obtained from reference TRBV29-1 and TRBJ1-2, is as follows: SAVISQKPSRDICQRGTSLTIQCQVDSQVTMMFWYRQQPGQSLTLIATANQGSEATYESGFVIDKFPISRPNLTFSTLTVSNMSPEDSSIYLCSVRDRGSGYTFGSGTRLTVV.